This section outlines one T cell receptor (beta chain) sequence together with its context. What it recognizes is unknown. This record comes from a study of shared clonotypes between healthy human individuals. Study-wide points: Sampling covered blood only; tissue repertoires likely differ.

Once extracted for a subset, genomic DNA was divided evenly among several immunoSEQ plates. TCRdb keeps only in-frame clones here, not all; method: immunoSEQ multiplex PCR. This sample carries 2 million to 3 million clones, just over 90% of them seen once, and the ten largest clones take about 0.13%. Germline values: CDR1 SGHRS, CDR2 YFSETQ. The CDR3 extends over 12 amino acids. V lost 0 bases, J lost 8 bases, and 8 bases lay in between. The V gene is TRBV5-1, the J gene TRBJ1-1; a weak D match, TRBD1 (5 bases). The sequencing sample was made of naive CD4+ T cells sorted from blood. Sample subset: CD45RA+ positively selected. This clonotype was obtained from a man younger than 30 in good health. In DNA form, the CDR3 reads TGCGCCAGCAGCTTGGTTCAGGGAGAAGCTTTCTTT. Amino acid sequence: CASSLVQGEAFF. The full variable domain, its missing parts supplied by reference TRBV5-1 and TRBJ1-1, is KAGVTQTPRYLIKTRGQQVTLSCSPISGHRSVSWYQQTPGQGLQFLFEYFSETQRNKGNFPGRFSGRQFSNSRSEMNVSTLELGDSALYLCASSLVQGEAFFGQGTRLTVV.